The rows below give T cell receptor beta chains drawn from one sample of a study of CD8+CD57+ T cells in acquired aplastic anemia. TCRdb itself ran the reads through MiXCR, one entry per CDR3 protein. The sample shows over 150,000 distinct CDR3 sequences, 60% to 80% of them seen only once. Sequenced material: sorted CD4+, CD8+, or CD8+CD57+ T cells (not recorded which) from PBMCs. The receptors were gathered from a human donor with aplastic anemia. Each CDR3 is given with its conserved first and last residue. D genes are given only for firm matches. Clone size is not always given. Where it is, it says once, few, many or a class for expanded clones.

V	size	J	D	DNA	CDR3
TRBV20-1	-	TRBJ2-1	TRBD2	TGCAGTGCTAGAGACCGGGGGGGACTCAATGAGCAGTTCTTC	CSARDRGGLNEQFF
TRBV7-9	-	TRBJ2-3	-	TGTGCCAGCAGAACGTCACGTGAAGAAACAGATACGCAGTATTTT	CASRTSREETDTQYF
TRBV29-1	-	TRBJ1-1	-	TGCAGCGTTGGGGGGACCTTCTATGAAGCTTTCTTT	CSVGGTFYEAFF
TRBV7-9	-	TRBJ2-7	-	TGTGCTAGCAGCCGAGCGACGGAAGGGAGCGAGCAGTACTTC	CASSRATEGSEQYF
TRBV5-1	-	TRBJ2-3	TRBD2	TGCGCCAGCAGCTCGCCAAACCGGACTAGCGGCTCTCCAGATACGCAGTATTTT	CASSSPNRTSGSPDTQYF
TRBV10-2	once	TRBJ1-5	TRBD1	TGCGCCAGCAGTGATCCCCAGACAGGGAACAATCAGCCCCAGCATTTT	CASSDPQTGNNQPQHF
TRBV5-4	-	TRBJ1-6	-	TGTGCCAGCAGCTTACCAGGATTAGATTCACCCCTCCACTTT	CASSLPGLDSPLHF
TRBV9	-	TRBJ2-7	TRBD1	TGTGCCAGCAGCATTGGGACAGAGGCCTACGAGCAGTACTTC	CASSIGTEAYEQYF
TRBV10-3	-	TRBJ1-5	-	TGTGCCATCAGTGTGGACCAGGGGAATCAGCCCCAGCATTTT	CAISVDQGNQPQHF
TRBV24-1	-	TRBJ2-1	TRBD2	TGTGCCACCAGTGATTATCGGGAGGGATACAATGAGCAGTTCTTC	CATSDYREGYNEQFF
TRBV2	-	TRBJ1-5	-	TGTGCCAGCAGCTTAGCGACAGGGCCCCAGCATTTT	CASSLATGPQHF
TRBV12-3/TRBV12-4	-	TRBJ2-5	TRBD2	TGTGCCAGCAGTACGAGCGGGAGGGGTGAAGAGACCCAGTACTTC	CASSTSGRGEETQYF
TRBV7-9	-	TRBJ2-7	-	TGTGCCAGCAGAGCGACGGGTGGGAGATACGAGCAGTACTTC	CASRATGGRYEQYF
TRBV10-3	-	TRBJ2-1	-	TGTGCCATCAGTGAGTCAGGCGTGGTCAATGAGCAGTTCTTC	CAISESGVVNEQFF
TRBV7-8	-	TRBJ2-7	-	TGTGCCAGCAGCCGCGGAGGTTCGGGGGAGCAGTACTTC	CASSRGGSGEQYF
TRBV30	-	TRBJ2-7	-	TGTGCCTGGAGTGTTGGGCAGCAGCAGTACTTC	CAWSVGQQQYF
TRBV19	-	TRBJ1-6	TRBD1	TGTGCCAGTAGTACCAACAGGGGAGGTAGTTCACCCCTCCACTTT	CASSTNRGGSSPLHF
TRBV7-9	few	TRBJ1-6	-	TGTGCCAGCAGCTTAATCGATTCACCCCTCCACTTT	CASSLIDSPLHF
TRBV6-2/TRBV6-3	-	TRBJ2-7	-	TGTGCCAGCAGTTGGTCAGGGTACGAGCAGTACTTC	CASSWSGYEQYF
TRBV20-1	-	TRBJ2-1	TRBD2	TGCAGTGACGGGACTAGCGGGGGCAATGAGCAGTTCTTC	CSDGTSGGNEQFF
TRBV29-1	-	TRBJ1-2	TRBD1	TGCAGCGCAGGGACAGGGGACTATGGCTACACCTTC	CSAGTGDYGYTF
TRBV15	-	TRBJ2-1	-	TGCGCCACCAGCTCCCGGGACACCGCCTACAATGAGCAGTTCTTC	CATSSRDTAYNEQFF
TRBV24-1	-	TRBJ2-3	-	TGTGCCACCAGTGAAGGACGGGCTAGTTCAGATACGCAGTATTTT	CATSEGRASSDTQYF
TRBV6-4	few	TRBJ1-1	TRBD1	TGTGCCAGCAGTGGGGGCAGGGGGCCGGGCACTGAAGCTTTCTTT	CASSGGRGPGTEAFF
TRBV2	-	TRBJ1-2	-	TGTGCCAGCAGTGGGACAGCGCTAAACTATGGCTACACCTTC	CASSGTALNYGYTF
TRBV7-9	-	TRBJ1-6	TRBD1	TGTGCCAGCAGTGCTCGGGACAGAGGTTCACCCCTCCACTTT	CASSARDRGSPLHF
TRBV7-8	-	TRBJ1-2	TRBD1	TGTGCCAGCAGCCCTCTACCAGGGGGCAATACTGGCTACACCTTC	CASSPLPGGNTGYTF
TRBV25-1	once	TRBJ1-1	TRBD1	TGTGCCAGCAGTGAACGGGACAGCCTGAACACTGAAGCTTTCTTT	CASSERDSLNTEAFF
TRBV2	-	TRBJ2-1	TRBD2	TGTGCCAGCAGTGAGCCGACTAGCGGGGGCCATGAGCAGTTCTTC	CASSEPTSGGHEQFF
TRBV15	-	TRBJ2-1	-	TGTGCCACCAGCAAGGGACGGAACAATGAGCAGTTCTTC	CATSKGRNNEQFF
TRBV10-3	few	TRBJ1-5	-	TGTGCCATCAGTGTTGGTGGGATCGATAGCAATCAGCCCCAGCATTTT	CAISVGGIDSNQPQHF
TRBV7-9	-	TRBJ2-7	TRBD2	TGTGCCAGTAGTAAGACTAGCGGCCCTCGCTACGAGCAGTACTTC	CASSKTSGPRYEQYF
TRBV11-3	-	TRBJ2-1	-	TGTGCCAGCAGCTTAGCGGGGGGCCACAATGAGCAGTTCTTC	CASSLAGGHNEQFF
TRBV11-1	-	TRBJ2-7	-	TGTGCCAGCAGCTTAAAGGGTCCCTACGAGCAGTACTTC	CASSLKGPYEQYF
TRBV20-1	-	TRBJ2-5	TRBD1	TGCAGTGTATTAGATTGGACAGGGAGGCCCCAAGAGACCCAGTACTTC	CSVLDWTGRPQETQYF
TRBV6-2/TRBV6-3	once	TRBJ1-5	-	TGTGCCAGCAGAGCAGAGACAGGTAGGAATCAGCCCCAGCATTTT	CASRAETGRNQPQHF
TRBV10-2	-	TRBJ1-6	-	TGCGCCAGCAGTGAGTGGGATAATTCACCCCTCCACTTT	CASSEWDNSPLHF